What follows describes a single T cell receptor beta chain. No antigen is known for it. Each donor's status was that of a healthy bone marrow donor. The sample is drawn from a study of cytomegalovirus exposure and HLA in healthy donors. Overall study results and limits: The authors listed 150 to 200 TCR beta chains as cytomegalovirus-associated. Other equally common chains were less clonally expanded than HLA-associated TCR beta chains, a later analysis showed.

The germline V and J ends were trimmed by 5 bases and 2 bases, with 18 bases remaining between them. The CDR3 totals 16 residues. Germline V gene lookup returns CDR1 SGHTA and CDR2 FQGNSA. PCR primers comprised 60 Vbeta and 13 Jbeta primers. This table comes from immunoSEQ multiplex PCR, and its TCRdb copy is limited to in-frame clones, with some not included. Of about 120,000 clones listed, 81% are singletons. The specimen sequenced was PBMCs. This receptor was obtained from a woman between 40 and 55 years old in good health and CMV-seronegative. The chain recombines TRBV7-2 with TRBJ2-5; tentative D call: TRBD2 (6 bases). DNA for the CDR3: TGTGCCAGCAGCCCTCTAGGGCGGGGAGTTCAAGAGACCCAGTACTTC. Its translation: CASSPLGRGVQETQYF.